The text below deals with one T cell receptor beta chain. What it binds is unknown. The sample originates from a study of T cells after yellow fever vaccination. Whole-study findings and limits: In post-booster samples, most primary-vaccination clones reappeared (approximately 96% CD4, 70% to 90% CD8).

TCRdb re-called the 5' RACE reads with MiXCR, one entry per CDR3 protein. The table records around 500,000 distinct CDR3 sequences, about a fifth of them present only once. The material sequenced was PBMCs, taken around 3 weeks after the first yellow fever vaccination. The source is a man aged 18 to 30 who received the YFV17D yellow fever vaccine.

CDR3 sequence: CSVGAIEETQYF. CDR3 DNA sequence: TGCAGCGTTGGCGCTATTGAAGAGACCCAGTACTTC. The chain combines TRBV29-1 with TRBJ2-5, with D unclear. The CDR3 has 12 amino acids. V was shortened by 4 bases and J by 3 bases, with 9 bases between the two germline ends. Germline assignment: CDR1 SQVTM and CDR2 ANQGSEA.